The source of this T cell receptor beta chain is a study of beta chain features in type 1 diabetes. The study's findings and limits: Patients' naive, central memory and Treg TCRB repertoires seemed closer to one another than those of healthy donors. The question left open here concerned HLA type influencing TCRB rearrangement. Shortening that was moderate but significant affected the TCRB CDR3s of Type 1 diabetes patients in all four CD4+ subsets.

Reverse transcribing all isolated RNA meant expressed TCRB transcripts were sequenced. About 3.57 million reads per sample were averaged for naive, central memory and regulatory samples. Some clones are missing from TCRdb's copy, which holds only in-frame ones; the method was immunoSEQ multiplex PCR. The repertoire consists of about 660,000 clones, with more than 12% occurring once and the leading ten covering just under 0.04%. Worth noting for this clone: The antigen is not known.

Purities in excess of 95% were seen in all sorted populations. CDR1 is MDHEN, CDR2 SYDVKM, per germline. The CDR3 totals 14 residues. Losses at the gene ends were 6 bases for V and 3 bases for J; bases not matched to a gene: 3. This clonotype originated in a man aged 18 to 29 with type 1 diabetes. The sequenced sample was naive CD4+ T cells from blood. The rearrangement joins TRBV28 to TRBJ2-2; 8 nucleotides agree with TRBD1. CDR3 coding DNA: TGTGCCAGCAGGCTACAGGGGGACACCGGGGAGCTGTTTTTT. It encodes CASRLQGDTGELFF. The variable domain in full, completed from reference TRBV28 and TRBJ2-2, reads DVKVTQSSRYLVKRTGEKVFLECVQDMDHENMFWYRQDPGLGLRLIYFSYDVKMKEKGDIPEGYSVSREKKERFSLILESASTNQTSMYLCASRLQGDTGELFFGEGSRLTVL.